This entry concerns a single T cell receptor (beta chain). This sample was taken from a study of technical replicates of blood from several donors. Germline V lookup: CDR1 LNHNV, CDR2 YYDKDF (reference sequence). The V end lost 1 base, the J end lost 5 bases, and 11 bases lay between the germline ends. The CDR3 covers 14 residues. Clones were read by immunoSEQ multiplex PCR, and TCRdb kept only the in-frame ones, dropping some. The table lists 55,000 to 85,000 clones, roughly 97% of them singletons. The sample consisted of T cells isolated from PBMCs. The chain employs TRBV15 and TRBJ1-1; D remains unclear. The clonotype comes from a human donor in good health. CDR3 sequence (DNA): TGTGCCACCAGCAGAGTTATGAGCCCAACTGAAGCTTTCTTT. Translating gives CATSRVMSPTEAFF.